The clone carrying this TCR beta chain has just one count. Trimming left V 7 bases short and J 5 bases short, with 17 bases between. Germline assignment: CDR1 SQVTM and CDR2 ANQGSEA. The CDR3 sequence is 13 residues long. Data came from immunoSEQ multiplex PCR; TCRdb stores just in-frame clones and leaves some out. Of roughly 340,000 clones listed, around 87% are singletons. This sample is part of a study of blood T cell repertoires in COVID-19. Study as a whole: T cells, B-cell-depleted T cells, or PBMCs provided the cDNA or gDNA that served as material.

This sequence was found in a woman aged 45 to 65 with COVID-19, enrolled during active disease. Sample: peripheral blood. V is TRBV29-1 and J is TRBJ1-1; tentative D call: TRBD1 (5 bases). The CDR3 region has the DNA TGCAGCGAATCCGAAGGTCGGGGGACTGAAGCTTTCTTT. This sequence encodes CSESEGRGTEAFF. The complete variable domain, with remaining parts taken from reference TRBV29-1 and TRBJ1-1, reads SAVISQKPSRDICQRGTSLTIQCQVDSQVTMMFWYRQQPGQSLTLIATANQGSEATYESGFVIDKFPISRPNLTFSTLTVSNMSPEDSSIYLCSESEGRGTEAFFGQGTRLTVV.